The text below deals with one TCR beta chain. Its antigen is not known. Making the TCR beta libraries involved quantitative 5'-RACE with molecular barcodes. MiXCR was run by TCRdb on the 5' RACE reads, yielding one entry per CDR3 protein. The data contain fewer than 250,000 distinct CDR3 sequences, roughly 18% of them singletons. This sample was taken from a study of CD8 T cells in ankylosing spondylitis. The germline V gene encodes CDR1 MGHRA and CDR2 YSYEKL. CDR3 size: 13 residues. Trimming left V 1 base short and J 6 bases short, with 9 bases between. Overall study results and limits: Ankylosing spondylitis blood seemed to carry a telltale TCR beta motif made of eight highly homologous variants. Disease-associated clones were reportedly significantly overrepresented in matched ankylosing spondylitis synovial fluid. Prior work had noted some motif variants in reactive arthritis blood and synovial fluid. Relatively rare in peripheral blood, disease-linked clones were also CD8+.

The chain has TRBV4-1 and TRBJ1-2; D is ambiguous. The receptor was isolated from a male donor with ankylosing spondylitis. Sequenced: blood, either unsorted or a sorted T cell fraction (not recorded which). The CDR3 loop reads CASSQGLADGYTF. CDR3 DNA: TGCGCCAGCAGCCAAGGGTTGGCGGATGGCTACACCTTC.